Listed below are T cell receptor beta chains from one sample, sequenced in a study of shared clonotypes between healthy human individuals. Sequencing used immunoSEQ multiplex PCR; TCRdb keeps in-frame clones, though not all of them. The sample records millions of clones, about 95% being singletons. Sequencing was done on a sample of naive CD8+ T cells sorted from blood. These receptors all come from a young man in good health. CDR3s include the opening cysteine and the closing phenylalanine or tryptophan. A D gene is named only where the DNA matches it firmly. Not all rows give a size; the values are once, few, many and, for expanded clones, a class.

size: -; J: TRBJ1-1; D: TRBD1; V: TRBV5-1; DNA: TGCGCCAGCAGCTCACCCCGGACAGGGGGCTTTACTGAAGCTTTCTTT; CDR3: CASSSPRTGGFTEAFF
size: -; J: TRBJ1-1; D: TRBD1; V: TRBV13; DNA: TGTGCCAGCAGCGCCGGGACAGAGAACACTGAAGCTTTCTTT; CDR3: CASSAGTENTEAFF
size: -; J: TRBJ2-3; D: -; V: TRBV30; DNA: TGTGCCTGGAGCCTGGGGGGACTCACAGATACGCAGTATTTT; CDR3: CAWSLGGLTDTQYF
size: -; J: TRBJ2-2; D: -; V: TRBV2; DNA: TGTGCCAGCAGTGAAGGAGGACCAAGGGCCGGGGAGCTGTTTTTT; CDR3: CASSEGGPRAGELFF
size: -; J: TRBJ2-2; D: -; V: TRBV4-3; DNA: TGCGCCAGCAGCCAAGAAAGTAGCCGGATCGGGGAGCTGTTTTTT; CDR3: CASSQESSRIGELFF
size: -; J: TRBJ1-2; D: -; V: TRBV7-6; DNA: TGTGCCAGCAGCCGCATCGGGCAGGGTGGTATCGGCTACACCTTC; CDR3: CASSRIGQGGIGYTF
size: -; J: TRBJ1-5; D: -; V: TRBV28; DNA: TGTGCCAGCAGTTTGGGGGGTGGCAATCAGCCCCAGCATTTT; CDR3: CASSLGGGNQPQHF
size: -; J: TRBJ1-3; D: -; V: TRBV10-3; DNA: TGTGCCATCAGTGAAGGCGGTGCTGGAAACACCATATATTTT; CDR3: CAISEGGAGNTIYF
size: -; J: TRBJ2-1; D: TRBD1; V: TRBV4-3; DNA: TGCGCCAGCAGCCAAGATGGAAGGGGGCCCTACAATGAGCAGTTCTTC; CDR3: CASSQDGRGPYNEQFF
size: once; J: TRBJ2-7; D: -; V: TRBV16; DNA: TGTGCCAGCAGTCGCGGCTCCTACGAGCAGTACTTC; CDR3: CASSRGSYEQYF
size: -; J: TRBJ2-3; D: TRBD2; V: TRBV6-6; DNA: TGTGCCAGCAGCATTCTAGCGGGAGTGTCAGATACGCAGTATTTT; CDR3: CASSILAGVSDTQYF
size: few; J: TRBJ2-7; D: -; V: TRBV4-1; DNA: TGCGCCAGCAGCCAAGACCCGGGGGCCTCCTACGAGCAGTACTTC; CDR3: CASSQDPGASYEQYF
size: -; J: TRBJ2-7; D: -; V: TRBV2; DNA: TGTGCCAGTCTACCCTCCCCAGGAGGCTCCTACGAGCAGTACTTC; CDR3: CASLPSPGGSYEQYF
size: -; J: TRBJ2-3; D: TRBD2; V: TRBV7-2; DNA: TGTGCCAGCAGCACAGGGACTAGCGGAGTAGGCACAGATACGCAGTATTTT; CDR3: CASSTGTSGVGTDTQYF
size: -; J: TRBJ2-4; D: -; V: TRBV29-1; DNA: TGCAGCGTTGAATCTCTCCTTTTAAACATTCAGTACTTC; CDR3: CSVESLLLNIQYF
size: -; J: TRBJ1-1; D: -; V: TRBV4-1; DNA: TGCGCCAGCAGCTCAGCACCAGGGCGGACTGAAGCTTTCTTT; CDR3: CASSSAPGRTEAFF
size: -; J: TRBJ2-2; D: -; V: TRBV9; DNA: TGTGCCAGCAGCCCCTGGGGGGCCACCGGGGAGCTGTTTTTT; CDR3: CASSPWGATGELFF
size: -; J: TRBJ2-7; D: -; V: TRBV12-5; DNA: TGTGCTAGTGGTTTTGGACACTCCTACGAGCAGTACTTC; CDR3: CASGFGHSYEQYF
size: -; J: TRBJ2-3; D: -; V: TRBV4-3; DNA: TGCGCCAGCAGCCCAGACCTAACAGATACGCAGTATTTT; CDR3: CASSPDLTDTQYF
size: -; J: TRBJ2-7; D: TRBD1; V: TRBV29-1; DNA: TGCAGCGTTGAAGATGGGACAGGAATCTACGAGCAGTACTTC; CDR3: CSVEDGTGIYEQYF
size: once; J: TRBJ2-7; D: -; V: TRBV13; DNA: TGTGCCAGCAGCTTAGGCTTCAGGGGCTACGAGCAGTACTTC; CDR3: CASSLGFRGYEQYF
size: -; J: TRBJ1-1; D: TRBD1; V: TRBV7-9; DNA: TGTGCCAGCAGCTTAGCCGTCGGACAGGGTATAAACACTGAAGCTTTCTTT; CDR3: CASSLAVGQGINTEAFF
size: -; J: TRBJ2-7; D: -; V: TRBV10-2; DNA: TGCGCCAGCAGTCCAAACTACGAGCAGTACTTC; CDR3: CASSPNYEQYF
size: -; J: TRBJ1-3; D: -; V: TRBV7-9; DNA: TGTGCCAGCAGCTTAGTTGAGGGAAACACCATATATTTT; CDR3: CASSLVEGNTIYF
size: -; J: TRBJ2-7; D: TRBD1; V: TRBV7-9; DNA: TGTGCCAGCAGCTTAGGACAGGGGGAAGAAGACGAGCAGTACTTC; CDR3: CASSLGQGEEDEQYF
size: -; J: TRBJ2-3; D: TRBD1; V: TRBV4-1; DNA: TGCGCCAGCTCACAGGGGTCCCCTAGCACAGATACGCAGTATTTT; CDR3: CASSQGSPSTDTQYF
size: -; J: TRBJ1-3; D: -; V: TRBV6-1; DNA: TGTGCCAGCAGCGAGGAGATATACTCTGGAAACACCATATATTTT; CDR3: CASSEEIYSGNTIYF
size: -; J: TRBJ2-1; D: TRBD1; V: TRBV19; DNA: TGTGCCAGTAGCCACAGCGGGACAGGGGAGTACAATGAGCAGTTCTTC; CDR3: CASSHSGTGEYNEQFF
size: -; J: TRBJ2-7; D: TRBD1; V: TRBV10-3; DNA: TGTGCCTTATGGGACAGTAGCTCCTACGAGCAGTACTTC; CDR3: CALWDSSSYEQYF
size: -; J: TRBJ1-6; D: -; V: TRBV4-1; DNA: TGCGCCAGCAGCTCTCGGGCCAGTAGCTCCTATAATTCACCCCTCCACTTT; CDR3: CASSSRASSSYNSPLHF
size: -; J: TRBJ1-2; D: TRBD1; V: TRBV2; DNA: TGTGCCAGCAGTGAAGCGCTTTGGACAGGGAATGGCTACACCTTC; CDR3: CASSEALWTGNGYTF
size: -; J: TRBJ2-5; D: TRBD1; V: TRBV7-6; DNA: TGTGCCAGCAGCTACGGACAGGGTCCGGTAGAGACCCAGTACTTC; CDR3: CASSYGQGPVETQYF
size: once; J: TRBJ2-2; D: -; V: TRBV5-1; DNA: TGCGCCAGCAGCCCGGACGGCACACCCAGACCCACCGGGGAGCTGTTTTTT; CDR3: CASSPDGTPRPTGELFF
size: -; J: TRBJ2-1; D: TRBD2; V: TRBV4-3; DNA: TGCGCCAGCAGCCAAGATTTCGGCGGGAGGGATGAGCAGTTCTTC; CDR3: CASSQDFGGRDEQFF
size: -; J: TRBJ2-7; D: -; V: TRBV7-9; DNA: TGTGCCAGCAGCTTAGGAGCTCCGGGATTGGTCTACGAGCAGTACTTC; CDR3: CASSLGAPGLVYEQYF
size: -; J: TRBJ2-3; D: TRBD2; V: TRBV27; DNA: TGTGCCAGCAGGCCCCTGGGGCGGGGGGGCGGCACAGATACGCAGTATTTT; CDR3: CASRPLGRGGGTDTQYF
size: -; J: TRBJ1-3; D: TRBD1; V: TRBV6-5; DNA: TGTGCCAGCAGTGGACAGGGACTTGGAAACACCATATATTTT; CDR3: CASSGQGLGNTIYF
size: -; J: TRBJ1-5; D: -; V: TRBV4-1; DNA: TGCGCCAGCAGCCAAGACCCCGACAGCAATCAGCCCCAGCATTTT; CDR3: CASSQDPDSNQPQHF
size: -; J: TRBJ2-7; D: -; V: TRBV7-9; DNA: TGTGCCAGCAGCTTAGCCACAGGGCGGTACTACGAGCAGTACTTC; CDR3: CASSLATGRYYEQYF